The next 2 T cell receptor beta chains were all read from a single sample in a study of CD8+CD57+ T cells in acquired aplastic anemia. Template material for TCR beta VDJ and CDR3 profiling consisted of genomic DNA. TCRdb redid the calling of the reads with MiXCR, one entry per CDR3 protein. The sample carries some 170,000 distinct CDR3 sequences, 71% recorded once. In patients chosen for sequencing, flow cytometry had shown CD8+CD57+ cell expansion. What was sequenced was sorted CD4+, CD8+, or CD8+CD57+ T cells (not recorded which) from PBMCs. These TCRs come from a human donor with aplastic anemia.

The chain recombines TRBV19 with TRBJ2-1; maybe TRBD2 (7 bases). Germline V lookup: CDR1 LNHDA, CDR2 SQIVND (reference sequence). Trimming cost V 3 bases and J 6 bases, with 15 bases left between them. The CDR3 extends over 15 amino acids. The CDR3 spells CASSISGGAFNEQFF. As DNA, the CDR3 is TGTGCCAGTAGTATCTCGGGGGGCGCTTTCAATGAGCAGTTCTTC.

V usage is TRBV2 and J usage is TRBJ1-2, with 9 bases matching TRBD1. Germline-derived CDR1 and CDR2 are SNHLY and FYNNEI. The CDR3 has 13 amino acids. J was trimmed by 4 bases and V by 5 bases; bases with no gene match: 2. The CDR3 sequence: CASSTQGAYGYTF. CDR3 coding DNA: TGTGCCAGCAGTACACAGGGGGCCTATGGCTACACCTTC.